These 27 T cell receptor beta chains originate from one sample sequenced in a study of blood T cells in healthy people across ages. With a J-beta primer mix and a sample-barcoded 5' primer, a second PCR ran 7 to 11 cycles. TCRdb re-called the 5' RACE reads with MiXCR, one entry per CDR3 protein. The sample carries around 1.5 million distinct CDR3 sequences, 30% to 35% recorded once. The specimen was blood. All receptors derive from a woman in her 30s in good health.

This clonotype was detected only a few times. The CDR3 loop reads CSAPPQGVGELFF. CDR3 sequence (DNA): TGCAGTGCCCCACCTCAGGGTGTCGGGGAACTGTTTTTT. The chain uses TRBV20-1 and TRBJ1-4; D may be TRBD1 (5 bases). The V gene's germline CDR1 is DFQATT and CDR2 SNEGSKA (reference sequence). CDR3 length: 13 amino acids. Trimming shortened V by 6 bases and J by 12 bases, and 20 bases separated the two germline ends.

V gene TRBV6-6 combines with J gene TRBJ2-3; TRBD2 matches at 10 bases. CDR3 length: 15 residues. Trimming cost V 6 bases and J 5 bases; bases outside gene matches: 8. Germline values: CDR1 MNHNY, CDR2 SVGAGI (reference sequence). CDR3 region: CASRAPSGGKDTQYF. CDR3 DNA: TGTGCCAGCAGGGCACCTAGCGGGGGTAAAGATACGCAGTATTTT.

This clonotype was seen many times. The chain combines TRBV12-3 or TRBV12-4 with TRBJ2-5; a possible D gene is TRBD1 (5 bases). Between the trimmed V and J ends, which lost 3 bases and 5 bases, there was a span of 10 bases. This CDR3 is built from 13 residues. CDR3 amino acids: CASSFRGLETQYF. The DNA of the CDR3 is TGTGCCAGCAGTTTTAGGGGTCTGGAGACCCAGTACTTC.

This clonotype appeared many times. In nucleotides, the CDR3 is TGCAGCGTTGCCCCCTCCGGGGGCTCCTACGAGCAGTACTTC. Encoded protein: CSVAPSGGSYEQYF. This rearrangement joins TRBV29-1 to TRBJ2-7, with D possibly being TRBD2 (6 bases). The CDR3 consists of 14 residues. V was clipped by 4 bases and J by 0 bases, with 13 bases between them. Germline V lookup: CDR1 SQVTM, CDR2 ANQGSEA.

This clonotype occurred a few times. The V call is TRBV7-2, the J call TRBJ2-7, with 12 positions matching TRBD2. The length of the CDR3 is 19 residues. From germline, CDR1 is SGHTA and CDR2 FQGNSA. V shed 5 bases and J 3 bases; nucleotides not matched to a gene: 17. CDR3 region: CASSLGLAGGDAWGYEQYF. CDR3 DNA sequence: TGTGCCAGCAGCCTGGGGCTAGCGGGAGGGGACGCCTGGGGCTACGAGCAGTACTTC.

About this clonotype itself: This may come from a read error, since a much larger clone is one base off. The chain couples TRBV29-1 to TRBJ2-1; D gene unclear. Germline lookup yields CDR1 SQVTM and CDR2 ANQGSEA. V lost 0 bases, J lost 8 bases, and 11 bases lay in between. This CDR3 has 13 residues. Here the CDR3 reads CSVEDWGRYEQFF. The DNA for the CDR3 is TGCAGCGTTGAAGACTGGGGAAGGTATGAGCAGTTCTTC.

In this sample, this clonotype turned up many times. The genes are TRBV5-1 and TRBJ2-1; TRBD2 is a possible D gene (7 bases). Deletions cut 2 bases from V and 4 bases from J, with 13 bases between. Germline assignment: CDR1 SGHRS and CDR2 YFSETQ. This CDR3 region has 15 residues. The CDR3 DNA follows: TGCGCCAGCAGCTTCAGCGGGGACAAATACAATGAGCAGTTCTTC. Its translation: CASSFSGDKYNEQFF.

This clonotype was detected a few times. This chain uses TRBV2 with TRBJ2-7; possibly TRBD1 for D (6 bases). The V gene's germline CDR1 is SNHLY and CDR2 FYNNEI. The CDR3 length is 16 residues. Trimming left V 4 bases short and J 0 bases short, with 16 bases between. The CDR3 DNA sequence: TGTGCCAGCAGTGGGGACGAGGGGGTGATCTCCTACGAGCAGTACTTC. Its protein product is CASSGDEGVISYEQYF.

The V gene is TRBV5-1, the J gene TRBJ2-1; 9 bases align to TRBD2. With the DNA end fitting TRBJ2-7 better, the J assignment may be wrong. This CDR3 region has 15 residues. The V gene's germline CDR1 is SGHRS and CDR2 YFSETQ. The CDR3 DNA sequence: TGCGCCAGCAGCTTGACTAGCGGGCCTTACAATGAGCAGTACTTC. Translated, it gives CASSLTSGPYNEQYF.

Comments on this clonotype: This may be a read error, as it is one base from a much larger clone. The chain couples TRBV10-3 to TRBJ2-5; 10 nucleotides match TRBD2. The better agreement between TRBJ2-7 and the DNA end casts doubt on the J call. The CDR3 is 14 residues long. The germline V gene encodes CDR1 ENHRY and CDR2 SYGVKD. CDR3 in amino acids: CAIGGLAGDYEQYF. The CDR3 DNA follows: TGTGCCATCGGTGGCCTAGCGGGAGATTACGAGCAGTACTTC.

There are a few counts of this clonotype. The chain has TRBV9 and TRBJ2-3; tentatively, D is TRBD2 (6 bases). This CDR3 comprises 15 residues. The V gene lost 3 bases and the J gene lost 10 bases, with 21 bases spanning the gap. Germline V gives CDR1 SGDLS, CDR2 YYNGEE. The DNA for the CDR3 is TGTGCCAGCAGCGCATACCATAGGACTACCGATGCGCAGTATTTT. Translation: CASSAYHRTTDAQYF.

This rearrangement joins TRBV28 to TRBJ2-7; the match to TRBD1 covers 9 bases. In germline, CDR1 is MDHEN, CDR2 SYDVKM. With V trimmed by 4 bases and J by 5 bases, 12 bases remained unmatched. This CDR3 has 16 residues. The CDR3: CASSSSGTGNWNEQYF. The CDR3 DNA reads as TGTGCCAGCAGTTCCTCCGGGACAGGGAATTGGAACGAGCAGTACTTC.

Comments on this clonotype: Relative to the germline gene, one junction end is altered; a read error may explain this. The rearrangement uses TRBV12-3 or TRBV12-4 and TRBJ2-3; 8 nucleotides line up with TRBD2. This CDR3 spans 15 amino acids. CDR3 sequence: CASSSYGGAGDAQYF. CDR3 in DNA: TGTGCCAGCAGCAGCTACGGGGGGGCAGGAGATGCGCAGTATTTT.

This clonotype showed up just a few times. The chain couples TRBV28 to TRBJ2-5, with 7 bases fitting TRBD2. Germline CDR1 reads MDHEN; CDR2 reads SYDVKM. J lost 4 bases, V lost 6 bases, and 8 bases had no gene match. This CDR3 has 14 residues. The CDR3 region has the DNA TGTGCCAGCAGGCCTGGGGGGGTCCGAGAGACCCAGTACTTC. Translating it yields CASRPGGVRETQYF. The variable domain in full, completed from reference TRBV28 and TRBJ2-5, reads DVKVTQSSRYLVKRTGEKVFLECVQDMDHENMFWYRQDPGLGLRLIYFSYDVKMKEKGDIPEGYSVSREKKERFSLILESASTNQTSMYLCASRPGGVRETQYFGPGTRLLVL.

Only a few counts were recorded for this clonotype. This chain joins TRBV27 and TRBJ2-7; 9 bases are shared with TRBD1. V lost 2 bases, J lost 4 bases, and 12 bases stayed unmatched. The CDR3 is 17 amino acids. Germline V gene data show CDR1 as MNHEY and CDR2 as SMNVEV (reference sequence). This CDR3 is CASSLRSSDRGFYEQYF. CDR3 sequence (DNA): TGTGCCAGCAGTTTACGGTCCTCGGACAGGGGATTTTACGAGCAGTACTTC.

The V gene is TRBV9, the J gene TRBJ1-2, with 10 bases aligning to TRBD1. Germline CDR1 SGDLS, CDR2 YYNGEE. CDR3 length: 14 amino acids. With V trimmed by 5 bases and J by 2 bases, 3 bases remained unmatched. CDR3 in DNA: TGTGCCAGCAGAGAGGACAGGGGGAACTATGGCTACACCTTC. Protein product: CASREDRGNYGYTF.

V usage is TRBV4-1 and J usage is TRBJ1-3; weak D call: TRBD1 (6 bases). This CDR3 is built from 15 residues. Germline values: CDR1 MGHRA, CDR2 YSYEKL. The ends were cut back, 3 bases at V and 3 bases at J, with 12 bases in the middle. CDR3 amino acids: CASSQTTGIGNTIYF. For the CDR3, the DNA is TGCGCCAGCAGCCAGACGACAGGTATTGGAAACACCATATATTTT.

This clonotype was counted a few times. This chain uses TRBV6-1 with TRBJ1-2; D remains ambiguous. Trimming took off 2 bases at V and 4 bases at J, with 14 bases between the two ends. The length of the CDR3 is 15 residues. Germline CDR1 MNHNS, CDR2 SASEGT. CDR3 DNA: TGTGCCAGCAGTGAACTTCCACATCCCGTCTATGGCTACACCTTC. The encoded protein is CASSELPHPVYGYTF.

V usage is TRBV9 and J usage is TRBJ2-7, with 10 positions matching TRBD1. Germline CDR1 SGDLS, CDR2 YYNGEE. The CDR3 spans 15 residues. V lost 3 bases to trimming and J lost 3 bases; unmatched junction nucleotides: 6. As DNA, the CDR3 is TGTGCCAGCAGCGCCGAGACAGGGGGCAACTACGAGCAGTACTTC. Its protein product is CASSAETGGNYEQYF.

This clonotype was counted a few times. This rearrangement joins TRBV28 to TRBJ2-7; 7 bases agree with TRBD1. The CDR3 is 15 residues long. After removal of 6 bases from V and 1 base from J, the junction contained 9 bases not matched to a gene. Per the germline V gene, CDR1 is MDHEN and CDR2 is SYDVKM. The CDR3 DNA follows: TGTGCCAGCAGCCGAGACAGGGACATATCCTACGAGCAGTACTTC. Translated, it gives CASSRDRDISYEQYF.

In regard to this clonotype: A much larger clone lies a single base off, so this may be a read error. J is TRBJ2-5 and V is TRBV2, with a weak D call TRBD2 (6 bases). V lost 3 bases and J lost 11, with 19 bases in between. The CDR3 length is 14 residues. Germline V CDR1 and CDR2: SNHLY, FYNNEI. Here the CDR3 reads CASSEGRTPGEQYF. The CDR3 DNA sequence: TGTGCCAGCAGTGAGGGGAGGACCCCTGGGGAGCAGTACTTC.

A word on this clonotype: Germline and junction disagree at one end, which may indicate a read error. The chain is built from TRBV6-1 and TRBJ2-5, with a weak D call TRBD2 (5 bases). The DNA end favors TRBJ2-7, so the J call may be wrong. Germline-derived CDR1 and CDR2 are MNHNS and SASEGT. The CDR3 sequence is 14 residues long. This CDR3 is CAGSVEDGAYEQYF. DNA of the CDR3: TGTGCCGGCAGTGTGGAGGACGGAGCCTACGAGCAGTACTTC.

The chain uses TRBV27 and TRBJ2-5; no clear D. Trimming left V 8 bases short and J 4 bases short, with 8 bases between. Germline assignment: CDR1 MNHEY and CDR2 SMNVEV (reference sequence). The CDR3 extends over 11 amino acids. The CDR3 spells CASLFGETQYF. The DNA for the CDR3 is TGTGCCAGCCTATTTGGAGAGACCCAGTACTTC.

This clonotype was observed a few times. The chain uses TRBV20-1 and TRBJ1-5; 8 bases align to TRBD1. From germline, CDR1 is DFQATT and CDR2 SNEGSKA (reference sequence). V lost 1 base and J lost 4; bases outside the gene matches: 9. The CDR3 spans 16 residues. The CDR3 sequence is CSARGGRGRGNQPQHF. Written as DNA, the CDR3 is TGCAGTGCTAGAGGAGGCAGGGGGCGAGGAAATCAGCCCCAGCATTTT.

V gene TRBV12-2 combines with J gene TRBJ2-6. TRBV12-2 is marked as a pseudogene. The CDR3 sequence is 14 residues long. In DNA, the CDR3 is TGTGCAAGTCGCTTAGGGCCGCTTAAGGCCGTCCTGACTTTC. This sequence encodes CASRLGPLKAVLTF.

This clonotype was observed a handful of times. The chain recombines TRBV12-3 or TRBV12-4 with TRBJ2-3, with 13 bases fitting TRBD2. Unmatched junction bases numbered 8, after V lost 6 bases and J lost 5 bases. The CDR3 loop spans 16 amino acids. CDR3 loop: CASSPTSGGAGDTQYF. CDR3 DNA sequence: TGTGCCAGCAGCCCAACTAGCGGGGGGGCCGGAGATACGCAGTATTTT.

This chain uses TRBV11-2 with TRBJ2-2, with 8 bases aligning to TRBD1. Looked up from germline, CDR1 is SGHAT and CDR2 is FQNNGV. This CDR3 spans 14 amino acids. The V and J ends lost 5 bases and 6 bases, in that order; junction bases with no gene match: 5. The CDR3 loop reads CASSLRTGSGELFF. For the CDR3, the DNA is TGTGCCAGCAGCCTCAGGACAGGGTCCGGGGAGCTGTTTTTT.